The clone carrying this T cell receptor (beta chain) was seen a few times. Its antigen is unknown. Sequence at one end of the junction differs from germline and may be a read error. Germline V gene data show CDR1 as MNHNS and CDR2 as SASEGT. The CDR3 runs 12 residues. Among the roughly 120 subjects of the validation cohort, separate from the approximately 660-subject first cohort, were the donors. Repertoires were generated with immunoSEQ multiplex PCR, while TCRdb's copy carries only in-frame clones and drops some. The table shows 140,000 to 150,000 clones, with approximately 90% occurring only once. This sample was taken from a study of cytomegalovirus exposure and HLA in healthy donors. Overall study findings and caveats: The study recorded around 160 TCR beta chains that were cytomegalovirus-associated. A classifier reportedly called cytomegalovirus status with high sensitivity and specificity. CMV antigen specificity was confirmed in vitro for three CMV-associated chains.

Source material: PBMCs. The sequence was collected from a man between 18 and 29 years old in good health and CMV-seronegative. The chain couples TRBV6-1 to TRBJ2-7; TRBD1 agrees at 7 bases. CDR3 nucleotide sequence: TGTGCCAGCAGCGAAGGGGGCTGGGAGCAGTACTTC. It translates to CASSEGGWEQYF.